These T cell receptor beta chains were read from a single sample in a study of blood T cell repertoires in COVID-19. Measured with immunoSEQ multiplex PCR; TCRdb has only the in-frame clones, and not every one. The sample yields roughly 140,000 clones, approximately 85% seen once. The sample was peripheral blood. Receptor source: a woman aged 80 or older with acute or convalescent COVID-19. Both conserved end residues are part of each CDR3. D genes are given only for firm matches. The listing skips clone size in some rows; elsewhere it reads once, few, many or a size class.

. | TRBJ1-6 | . | TRBV18 | TGTGCCAGCTCACCATACAGAGACATGGAATCACCCCTCCACTTT | CASSPYRDMESPLHF
. | TRBJ1-2 | . | TRBV11-2 | TGTGCCAGCAGCTTAGGGGCAGGGCACTATGGCTACACCTTC | CASSLGAGHYGYTF
. | TRBJ1-1 | TRBD1 | TRBV6-5 | TGTGCCAGCAGGGCCTACAGGGGCCCCACTGAAGCTTTCTTT | CASRAYRGPTEAFF
. | TRBJ2-7 | TRBD2 | TRBV4-2 | TGTGCCAGCAGCCAAGATGGGGAGGGGCAGCTCGAGCAGTACTTC | CASSQDGEGQLEQYF
. | TRBJ1-3 | TRBD1 | TRBV30 | TGTGCCTGGAGTGGGGACAGTCCGGTGAACACCATATATTTT | CAWSGDSPVNTIYF
. | TRBJ2-1 | TRBD2 | TRBV11-2 | TGTGCCAGCAGCTCCGTAAGGACTAGCGGGAGAACTAGGGTCCATGAGCAGTTCTTC | CASSSVRTSGRTRVHEQFF
once | TRBJ2-7 | . | TRBV2 | TGTGCCAGCAGTGAAACTGAGGCCTACGAGCAGTACTTC | CASSETEAYEQYF
. | TRBJ2-7 | . | TRBV5-1 | TGCGCCAGCATCCCCGAGCCAGGGGCCGGCTACGAGCAGTACTTC | CASIPEPGAGYEQYF
. | TRBJ2-3 | TRBD2 | TRBV11-2 | TGTGCCAGCAGCTCCTGGACTAGCGGACGCACAGATACGCAGTATTTT | CASSSWTSGRTDTQYF
. | TRBJ1-4 | . | TRBV19 | TGTGCCAGTAGTAAGGGGCAGCATGAAAAACTGTTTTTT | CASSKGQHEKLFF
once | TRBJ1-1 | . | TRBV13 | TGTGCCAGCAGCTTAGGCCTCTTTTGGGGGCTGTTTGACACTGAAGCTTTCTTT | CASSLGLFWGLFDTEAFF
. | TRBJ1-2 | . | TRBV19 | TGTGCCAGTAGCCCAGGGCGAGTCTATGGCTACACCTTC | CASSPGRVYGYTF
. | TRBJ1-2 | TRBD1 | TRBV3-1/TRBV3-2 | TGTGCCAGCAGCAACACCGGGACAGGACTTAACTATGGCTACACCTTC | CASSNTGTGLNYGYTF
. | TRBJ2-3 | TRBD1 | TRBV5-1 | TGCGCCAGCAGCTTGGCACAGCAGGGGGCTGGAGATACGCAGTATTTT | CASSLAQQGAGDTQYF
. | TRBJ2-7 | TRBD1 | TRBV19 | TGTGCCAGTAGACGACAGGGAGAACCTCCCTACGAGCAGTACTTC | CASRRQGEPPYEQYF
. | TRBJ1-1 | . | TRBV7-2 | TGTGCCAGCAGCTTAGGGCCAGGGTTTGAAGCTTTCTTT | CASSLGPGFEAFF
. | TRBJ2-7 | TRBD2 | TRBV7-8 | TGTGCCAGCTTGAGGGGCGGGAGTTCTTCCGAGCAGTACTTC | CASLRGGSSSEQYF
. | TRBJ1-1 | . | TRBV28 | TGTGCCAGCAGTTCCCCCCACCTCCTAATACAGGGACTGAACACTGAAGCTTTCTTT | CASSSPHLLIQGLNTEAFF
. | TRBJ2-3 | . | TRBV5-4 | TGTGCCAGCAGCTCCCCTTCTAGCACAGATACGCAGTATTTT | CASSSPSSTDTQYF
. | TRBJ2-7 | . | TRBV27 | TGTGCCAGCAGCAGTACCCGATACTACGAGCAGTACTTC | CASSSTRYYEQYF
once | TRBJ2-7 | . | TRBV18 | TGTGCCAGCTCGCGACTCGGTCAGCAAACCTACGAGCAGTACTTC | CASSRLGQQTYEQYF
. | TRBJ1-1 | . | TRBV6-5 | TGTGCCAGCAGTCCCCTCCCAGGGGTTACTGAAGCTTTCTTT | CASSPLPGVTEAFF
. | TRBJ1-1 | . | TRBV28 | TGTGCCAGCAGACGTGACCGGGAATACAACACTGAAGCTTTCTTT | CASRRDREYNTEAFF
. | TRBJ1-4 | TRBD1 | TRBV7-9 | TGTGCCAGCAGCTTAGCGGGAGGGACAGGCCTACATAATGAAAAACTGTTTTTT | CASSLAGGTGLHNEKLFF
. | TRBJ2-1 | TRBD2 | TRBV24-1 | TGTGCCACCAGTGCACCTAGCGGGGGTGACCAGGACAATGAGCAGTTCTTC | CATSAPSGGDQDNEQFF
. | TRBJ1-6 | TRBD1 | TRBV29-1 | TGCAGCGCCCGACTAGGGACAGCCAATTCACCCCTCCACTTT | CSARLGTANSPLHF
few | TRBJ2-1 | TRBD1 | TRBV7-9 | TGTGCCGGGACCCGGGTGACAGGGCTCTTCTTC | CAGTRVTGLFF
many | TRBJ2-3 | . | TRBV18 | TGTGCCAGCTCGCCGGGACTCCTCTCAGATACGCAGTATTTT | CASSPGLLSDTQYF
few | TRBJ1-2 | . | TRBV3-1/TRBV3-2 | TGTGCCAGCAGCCACAATCTCAGGGATAACTATGGCTACACCTTC | CASSHNLRDNYGYTF
. | TRBJ1-1 | . | TRBV19 | TGTGCCAGTAGACAGGGTTTTACTGAAGCTTTCTTT | CASRQGFTEAFF
once | TRBJ2-5 | . | TRBV5-1 | TGCGCCAGCAGCTTGGTCTTAACAGGCCGCCAAGAGACCCAGTACTTC | CASSLVLTGRQETQYF
. | TRBJ2-6 | . | TRBV19 | TGTGCCAGTAGTATCAGGGGTGAGGGGGCCAACGTCCTGACTTTC | CASSIRGEGANVLTF
. | TRBJ2-3 | . | TRBV6-2/TRBV6-3 | TGTGCCAGCAGTTACTTTGATGGTCCGGGAGATACGCAGTATTTT | CASSYFDGPGDTQYF
. | TRBJ1-3 | TRBD1 | TRBV28 | TGTGCCAGCAGTTCAGGGACAGGGTGGCATTTT | CASSSGTGWHF
. | TRBJ1-2 | . | TRBV28 | TGTGCCAGCAGTTCCTTCTCCCGTCGAGCAGGGAGGCATGGCTACACCTTC | CASSSFSRRAGRHGYTF
. | TRBJ2-3 | TRBD1 | TRBV6-6 | TGTGCCAGCAGCCCAACAGGGGGTTATTGGTCAGATACGCAGTATTTT | CASSPTGGYWSDTQYF
. | TRBJ1-5 | TRBD1 | TRBV6-6 | TGTGCCAGCAGTTATTGGACAGGGATTCTGAATCAGCCCCAGCATTTT | CASSYWTGILNQPQHF
once | TRBJ2-2 | . | TRBV6-2/TRBV6-3 | TGTGCCAGCAGTTACTCAGGACTGAGGAACACCGGGGAGCTGTTTTTT | CASSYSGLRNTGELFF
. | TRBJ1-2 | . | TRBV30 | TGTGCCTTTGACCCTGGAGATATTGGCTACACCTTC | CAFDPGDIGYTF
. | TRBJ1-5 | . | TRBV6-1 | TGTGCCAGCAGTGAAGAGGTGCAGGGGTATAGCAATCAGCCCCAGCATTTT | CASSEEVQGYSNQPQHF
. | TRBJ1-3 | TRBD1 | TRBV28 | TGTGCCAGTGGGACAGGGCGAGGAGGAAACACCATATATTTT | CASGTGRGGNTIYF
. | TRBJ2-3 | TRBD2 | TRBV18 | TGTGCCAGCTCACGACTAGCGGGAGTCGAAGATTCTAGCACAGATACGCAGTATTTT | CASSRLAGVEDSSTDTQYF